This record looks at one TCR beta chain sequence and its context. Before being deemed recovered, Cohort 3 donors had two negative PCRs, clearance, or symptom resolution. Data came from immunoSEQ multiplex PCR; TCRdb stores just in-frame clones and leaves some out. Here the sample spans 200,000 to 300,000 clones, around 88% being singletons. The data stem from a study of blood T cell repertoires in COVID-19. The germline V gene encodes CDR1 LNHDA and CDR2 SQIVND (reference sequence). Trimming stripped 1 base from V and 4 bases from J, with 10 bases between. The CDR3 sequence is 15 residues long. This TCR came from a woman aged 25 to 39 who had recovered from COVID-19. The sample was PBMCs or T cells enriched from blood (not recorded which). This chain uses TRBV19 with TRBJ2-2, with TRBD1 as a possible D gene (5 bases). CDR3 region: CASSIAPTATGELFF. DNA for the CDR3: TGTGCCAGTAGTATAGCCCCGACAGCCACCGGGGAGCTGTTTTTT.